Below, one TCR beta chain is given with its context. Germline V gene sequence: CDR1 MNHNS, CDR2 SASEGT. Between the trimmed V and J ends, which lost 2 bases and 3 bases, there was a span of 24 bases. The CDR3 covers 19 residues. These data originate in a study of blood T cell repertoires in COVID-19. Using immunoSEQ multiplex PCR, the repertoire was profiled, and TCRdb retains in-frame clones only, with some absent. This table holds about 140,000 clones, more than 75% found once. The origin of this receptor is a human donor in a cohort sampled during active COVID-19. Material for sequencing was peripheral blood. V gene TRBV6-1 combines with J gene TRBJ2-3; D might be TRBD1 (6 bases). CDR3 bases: TGTGCCAGCAGTGAATACGTTTTCCGTGTGGGCAGGGGTACAGATACGCAGTATTTT. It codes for CASSEYVFRVGRGTDTQYF.